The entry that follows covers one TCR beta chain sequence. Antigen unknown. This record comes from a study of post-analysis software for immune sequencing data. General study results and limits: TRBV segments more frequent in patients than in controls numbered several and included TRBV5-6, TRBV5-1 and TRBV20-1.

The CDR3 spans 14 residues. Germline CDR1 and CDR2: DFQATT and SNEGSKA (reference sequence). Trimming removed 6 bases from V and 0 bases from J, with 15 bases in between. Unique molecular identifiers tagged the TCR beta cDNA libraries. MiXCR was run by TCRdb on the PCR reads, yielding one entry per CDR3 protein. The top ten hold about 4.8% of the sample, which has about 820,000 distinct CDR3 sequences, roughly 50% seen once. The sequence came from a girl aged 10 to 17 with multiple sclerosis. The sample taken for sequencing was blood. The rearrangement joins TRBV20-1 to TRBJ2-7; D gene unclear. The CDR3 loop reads CSASGQRSSYEQYF. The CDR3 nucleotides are TGCAGTGCCAGTGGCCAAAGGAGCTCCTACGAGCAGTACTTC.